Following are 22 T cell receptor beta chains from one sample sequenced in a study of blood T cell repertoires in COVID-19. Profiled with immunoSEQ multiplex PCR; TCRdb holds only in-frame clones, not every one. The sample lists some 110,000 clones; approximately 85% were seen once. Sequences were obtained from peripheral blood. The receptor source for this set is a middle-aged man with acute or convalescent COVID-19.

V usage is TRBV14 and J usage is TRBJ1-6; no definite D call. CDR3 length: 15 residues. V was pared by 4 bases and J by 8 bases, with 15 bases between. The germline gives CDR1 SGHDN, CDR2 FVKESK. CDR3 coding DNA: TGTGCCAGCAGCCTCCTCCAGGCGAAGGATTCACCCCTCCACTTT. This encodes CASSLLQAKDSPLHF.

This chain connects TRBV5-8 to TRBJ2-1, with D possibly TRBD1 on 5 matching bases. The CDR3 covers 17 residues. CDR1 and CDR2 (germline): SGHTS, YDEGEE. V was cut by 0 bases and J by 2 bases, with 15 bases left in between. The CDR3 is CASSLAPLGLTYNEQFF. CDR3 sequence (DNA): TGTGCCAGCAGCTTGGCCCCGTTGGGGCTGACCTACAATGAGCAGTTCTTC.

The V call is TRBV4-3, the J call TRBJ1-4, with D hard to call. The CDR3 totals 14 residues. Germline CDR1 LGHNA, CDR2 YSLEER. V was clipped by 0 bases and J by 4 bases, with 6 bases between them. CDR3 DNA sequence: TGCGCCAGCAGCCAAGACGGTTTTAATGAAAAACTGTTTTTT. Translation gives CASSQDGFNEKLFF.

This clone was detected a few times. The chain couples TRBV11-1 to TRBJ2-5, with TRBD2 identical over 10 bases. CDR1 and CDR2 from the germline V gene are SGHAT and FQDESV (reference sequence). This CDR3 region has 14 residues. The junction had 4 bases not matched to a gene; V was cut back by 5 bases and J by 4 bases. The chain's CDR3 is CASSARTSGETQYF. In DNA, the CDR3 is TGTGCCAGCAGCGCCCGGACTAGCGGAGAGACCCAGTACTTC.

This clone was picked up a small number of times. This rearrangement joins TRBV20-1 to TRBJ1-1; D is uncertain. V lost 3 bases to trimming and J lost 5 bases, with 16 bases between them. Per germline, CDR1 DFQATT and CDR2 SNEGSKA (reference sequence). The CDR3 runs 14 residues. CDR3 nucleotides: TGCAGTGCTAGTGTCAAGGGCCGGAGGACTGAAGCTTTCTTT. Its translation is CSASVKGRRTEAFF.

The gene calls are TRBV6-5 and TRBJ1-4; 7 bases fit TRBD1. Germline assignment: CDR1 MNHEY and CDR2 SVGAGI. CDR3 size: 15 residues. V lost 6 bases, J lost 8 bases, and 12 bases stayed unmatched. In DNA, the CDR3 is TGTGCCAGCAGGCCTACAGGGGTAGTAGGGGAAAAACTGTTTTTT. Translating gives CASRPTGVVGEKLFF.

This chain joins TRBV6-5 and TRBJ2-3, with 9 bases aligning to TRBD2. CDR3 length equals 16 residues. Per the germline V gene, CDR1 is MNHEY and CDR2 is SVGAGI. V dropped 4 bases and J dropped 0; count of bases not matched to a gene: 5. CDR3: CASSWEAGGSTDTQYF. CDR3 bases: TGTGCCAGCAGTTGGGAAGCGGGGGGTAGCACAGATACGCAGTATTTT.

The CDR3 DNA follows: TGCAGCGTTGAAGGGGGACAGGGGATTCAAGAGACCCAGTACTTC. Protein sequence: CSVEGGQGIQETQYF. The J gene is TRBJ2-5, the V gene TRBV29-1; TRBD1 matches 10 bases. The CDR3 runs to 15 residues. In germline, CDR1 is SQVTM, CDR2 ANQGSEA. V was clipped by 1 base and J by 2 bases; unmatched bases: 4.

CDR3 bases: TGTGCCAGCAAACGGGAGTGGGTCACCGGGGAGCTGTTTTTT. This sequence encodes CASKREWVTGELFF. The chain has TRBV7-9 and TRBJ2-2; TRBD2 is a possible D gene (6 bases). The germline V gene has CDR1 SEHNR and CDR2 FQNEAQ (reference sequence). With 7 bases removed from V and 4 bases from J, the gap between germline ends came to 13 bases. The CDR3 sequence is 14 residues long.

This clone has a handful of counts. This chain links TRBV7-8 with TRBJ2-7, with D possibly matching TRBD2 (5 bases). The ends were cut back, 2 bases at V and 0 bases at J, with 8 bases in the middle. The CDR3 is 14 amino acids. CDR1 and CDR2 (germline): SGHVS, FQNEAQ. The CDR3 sequence: CASSLIAGSYEQYF. The CDR3 region has the DNA TGTGCCAGCAGCTTAATCGCGGGCTCCTACGAGCAGTACTTC.

This chain links TRBV5-1 with TRBJ1-5, with D possibly TRBD1 on 5 matching bases. With 4 bases removed from V and 0 bases from J, the gap between germline ends came to 8 bases. The CDR3 sequence is 14 residues long. The germline CDR1 and CDR2 sequences are SGHRS and YFSETQ. This CDR3 reads CASSRDSSNQPQHF. DNA for the CDR3: TGCGCCAGCAGCCGGGACTCTAGCAATCAGCCCCAGCATTTT.

Details on this clone: Other DNA sequences in the same sample also yield this CDR3. This chain links TRBV7-9 with TRBJ1-3; D is ambiguous. CDR3 length: 14 residues. CDR1 is SEHNR, CDR2 FQNEAQ, per germline (reference sequence). Trimming took 6 bases from V and 1 from J, leaving 10 bases between them. The CDR3 region is CASSPDISGNTIYF. DNA for the CDR3: TGTGCCAGCAGTCCTGACATATCTGGAAACACCATATATTTT.

The J gene is TRBJ1-3, the V gene TRBV5-6, with D perhaps TRBD1 (6 bases). Germline V lookup: CDR1 SGHDT, CDR2 YYEEEE. Trimming left V 2 bases short and J 0 bases short, with 9 bases between. The length of the CDR3 is 15 residues. CDR3 DNA sequence: TGTGCCAGCAGCTTACAGGGTTTCTCTGGAAACACCATATATTTT. Protein product: CASSLQGFSGNTIYF.

The chain couples TRBV5-6 to TRBJ1-5, with TRBD1 matching 7 bases. Germline V gene lookup returns CDR1 SGHDT and CDR2 YYEEEE. CDR3 length equals 15 residues. The J segment lost 3 bases and the V segment lost 0 bases, leaving 3 bases of the junction unmatched. The CDR3: CASSLATGFNQPQHF. The CDR3 DNA is TGTGCCAGCAGCTTGGCGACAGGGTTCAATCAGCCCCAGCATTTT.

The chain uses TRBV14 and TRBJ2-7; weak D call: TRBD2 (5 bases). V was trimmed by 4 bases and J by 6 bases, leaving 19 bases between them. The CDR3 is 15 amino acids. Germline assignment: CDR1 SGHDN and CDR2 FVKESK. The CDR3 spells CASSPGGPLPSEQYF. In nucleotides, the CDR3 is TGTGCCAGCAGCCCAGGAGGACCACTCCCCAGCGAGCAGTACTTC. Complete variable domain (other parts from reference TRBV14 and TRBJ2-7): EAGVTQFPSHSVIEKGQTVTLRCDPISGHDNLYWYRRVMGKEIKFLLHFVKESKQDESGMPNNRFLAERTGGTYSTLKVQPAELEDSGVYFCASSPGGPLPSEQYFGPGTRLTVT.

The gene calls are TRBV20-1 and TRBJ2-7; no clear D. The CDR3 sequence is 11 residues long. V lost 6 bases and J lost 6, with 12 bases in between. Per germline, CDR1 DFQATT and CDR2 SNEGSKA (reference sequence). The CDR3 nucleotides are TGCAGTGCCCGTACTGTAACCGAGCAGTACTTC. Amino acid sequence: CSARTVTEQYF.

The chain recombines TRBV6-2 or TRBV6-3 with TRBJ2-1, with 9 bases identical to TRBD1. The CDR3 is 16 residues long. V gave up 2 bases and J gave up 3 bases; unmatched junction bases: 5. In germline, CDR1 is MNHEY, CDR2 SVGEGT. CDR3 nucleotides: TGTGCCAGCAGTTACACGGACAGGGGCCACTACAATGAGCAGTTCTTC. Protein product: CASSYTDRGHYNEQFF.

The chain joins TRBV9 to TRBJ1-2; TRBD1 agrees at 7 bases. The V and J ends lost 1 base and 7 bases, in that order; junction bases with no gene match: 16. The CDR3 consists of 17 residues. Germline V gene lookup returns CDR1 SGDLS and CDR2 YYNGEE. CDR3 sequence (DNA): TGTGCCAGCAGCGTAATCACTCCGGGACAGCACTCTTTTGGCTACACCTTC. It translates to CASSVITPGQHSFGYTF.

V and J are TRBV18 and TRBJ2-4; TRBD1 matches at 7 bases. V was pared by 1 base and J by 3 bases, with 12 bases of the junction left unmatched. The CDR3 totals 18 residues. The germline gives CDR1 KGHSH, CDR2 LQKENI. CDR3: CASSPLGTGAVDKNIQYF. As DNA, the CDR3 is TGTGCCAGCTCACCACTCGGTACAGGGGCGGTGGACAAAAACATTCAGTACTTC.

This clone was detected only a few times. The chain employs TRBV7-2 and TRBJ1-1, with D tentatively TRBD1 (6 bases). The CDR3 contains 13 residues. The germline V gene has CDR1 SGHTA and CDR2 FQGNSA. V was clipped by 6 bases and J by 1 base, with 9 bases between them. CDR3 loop: CASSLQGNTEAFF. As DNA, the CDR3 is TGTGCCAGCAGTCTACAGGGGAACACTGAAGCTTTCTTT. The complete variable domain, with remaining parts taken from reference TRBV7-2 and TRBJ1-1, reads GAGVSQSPSNKVTEKGKDVELRCDPISGHTALYWYRQSLGQGLEFLIYFQGNSAPDKSGLPSDRFSAERTGGSVSTLTIQRTQQEDSAVYLCASSLQGNTEAFFGQGTRLTVV.

This chain joins TRBV6-4 and TRBJ1-5, with D tentatively TRBD1 (5 bases). V was cut by 9 bases and J by 0 bases, with 18 bases left in between. This CDR3 has 16 residues. Looked up from germline, CDR1 is MRHNA and CDR2 is SNTAGT. CDR3 in amino acids: CASLVGGVDSNQPQHF. CDR3 sequence (DNA): TGTGCCAGTCTGGTGGGGGGGGTTGATAGCAATCAGCCCCAGCATTTT.

This chain connects TRBV7-2 to TRBJ2-7; 9 bases are a match to TRBD1. The germline CDR1 and CDR2 sequences are SGHTA and FQGNSA. The CDR3 is made up of 15 amino acids. The V segment lost 4 bases and the J segment 5 bases; nucleotides outside the gene matches: 9. CDR3 in DNA: TGTGCCAGCAGCTGGACCGGGACAGGGATCAACGAGCAGTACTTC. It specifies CASSWTGTGINEQYF.